This T cell receptor (beta chain) was retrieved from a study of cytomegalovirus exposure and HLA in healthy donors. Assay: immunoSEQ multiplex PCR; the TCRdb copy retains only in-frame clones and omits some. The sample has approximately 160,000 clones, roughly 84% seen once; the top ten hold roughly 10%. This CDR3 spans 14 amino acids. CDR1 and CDR2 from the germline V gene are SGHTA and FQGTGA. Trimming took 5 bases from V and 5 from J, leaving 13 bases between them. This clonotype was obtained from a man aged 25 to 45 in good health and CMV-seropositive. Material for sequencing was PBMCs. V and J are TRBV7-3 and TRBJ2-1; D call uncertain. CDR3 sequence reads: CASSPTGLNNEQFF. CDR3 coding DNA: TGTGCCAGCAGCCCGACGGGTTTAAACAATGAGCAGTTCTTC.